A selection of T cell receptor beta chains follows, all from one sample in a study of coeliac disease. Profiled with immunoSEQ multiplex PCR; TCRdb holds only in-frame clones, not every one. The sample lists 5,500 to 7,000 clones; about 71% were seen once. The sequencing input was lamina propria lymphocytes from the gut. The source of these receptors is a man in his fifties with active celiac disease. Each CDR3 is given with its conserved first and last residue. Fields, in order: J gene, D gene, V gene, clone size, CDR3 DNA, CDR3 protein. The D gene is left open where the match is weak. The listing skips clone size in some rows; elsewhere it reads once, few, many or a size class.

TRBJ1-1 - TRBV2 - TGTGCCAGCAGTGAAGCGCAGGGGCTGTCAGAAGCTTTCTTT CASSEAQGLSEAFF
TRBJ1-2 TRBD1 TRBV7-2 medium-sized TGTGCCAGCAGCCTAGGGGGCAGCTACACCTTC CASSLGGSYTF
TRBJ1-2 - TRBV6-1 - TGTGCCAGCCTCGCGGGGGGGGAGGGCTACACCTTC CASLAGGEGYTF
TRBJ2-3 TRBD2 TRBV5-1 - TGCGCCAGCAGCTTGAGGACCGGGGGGGTCACAGATACGCAGTATTTT CASSLRTGGVTDTQYF
TRBJ2-1 - TRBV18 - TGTGCCAGCTCGACTGAGTGGAATGAGCAGTTCTTC CASSTEWNEQFF
TRBJ1-2 - TRBV5-5 - TGTGCCAGCACCACTCCGCGGGGCCCAAACTATGGCTACACCTTC CASTTPRGPNYGYTF
TRBJ2-1 TRBD2 TRBV7-2 - TGTGCCAGCAGCTTAGATCCAGCGGGGGGGCCATACAATGAGCAGTTCTTC CASSLDPAGGPYNEQFF
TRBJ1-1 - TRBV18 - TGTGCCAGCTCAGGGCAGACGATGAACACTGAAGCTTTCTTT CASSGQTMNTEAFF
TRBJ1-6 - TRBV2 - TGTGCCAGCAGTTACCTCCAGGGTACACCCCTCCACTTT CASSYLQGTPLHF
TRBJ2-1 - TRBV9 - TGTGCCAGCAGCATCGGACAGAGCTACAATGAGCAGTTCTTC CASSIGQSYNEQFF
TRBJ2-3 TRBD1 TRBV5-1 once TGCGCCAGCAGCTTGGGGACAGGGGAAGATACGCAGTATTTT CASSLGTGEDTQYF
TRBJ1-1 - TRBV7-2 - TGTGCCAGCAGCCTAGAAGCTTTCTTT CASSLEAFF
TRBJ2-7 TRBD1 TRBV5-4 - TGTGCCAGCAGCCTACCGGGACAGGGCTACGAGCAGTACTTC CASSLPGQGYEQYF
TRBJ2-1 - TRBV5-5 once TGTGCCAGCAGCTCCTTCTACAATGAGCAGTTCTTC CASSSFYNEQFF
TRBJ2-3 TRBD2 TRBV7-2 - TGTGCCAGCAGCGTTCGAGCGGGAGTATGGGATACGCAGTATTTT CASSVRAGVWDTQYF
TRBJ1-1 - TRBV4-2 - TGTGCCAGCAGCCAAGAGCGGGGGGTGAACACTGAAGCTTTCTTT CASSQERGVNTEAFF
TRBJ2-2 TRBD1 TRBV5-1 - TGCGCCAGCAGCTTGGGCGGGACAGGTTCTACCGGGGAGCTGTTTTTT CASSLGGTGSTGELFF
TRBJ2-1 - TRBV6-1 - TGTGCCAGCAGTGAAGTGAGCTCCTACAATGAGCAGTTCTTC CASSEVSSYNEQFF
TRBJ2-2 - TRBV18 once TGTGCCAGCTCACCACAATTAAACACCGGGGAGCTGTTTTTT CASSPQLNTGELFF
TRBJ2-1 TRBD1 TRBV7-3 large TGTGCCAGTAGCAGGGGGAGCTCCTACAATGAGCAGTTCTTC CASSRGSSYNEQFF
TRBJ1-2 TRBD1 TRBV4-3 - TGCGCCAGCAGCCAGACAGGGGCTGCTAACTATGGCTACACCTTC CASSQTGAANYGYTF
TRBJ1-5 - TRBV10-3 - TGTGCCATCAGTGGACAGAACAATCAGCCCCAGCATTTT CAISGQNNQPQHF
TRBJ2-1 - TRBV20-1 - TGCAGTGCTAGTCCGTACAATGAGCAGTTCTTC CSASPYNEQFF
TRBJ2-3 - TRBV5-1 - TGCGCCAGCAGCACCGGGGTCGGCCCAGATACGCAGTATTTT CASSTGVGPDTQYF
TRBJ2-4 TRBD2 TRBV5-6 - TGTGCCAGCAGCTTGAGCGGGGTAGGGACTAGCGGGGGCAGGGACATTCAGTACTTC CASSLSGVGTSGGRDIQYF
TRBJ2-3 TRBD2 TRBV5-1 - TGCGCCAGCACCCCGGGAGGACCCACAGATACGCAGTATTTT CASTPGGPTDTQYF
TRBJ1-2 - TRBV5-5 - TGTGCCAGCAGCTTGAGTGGACAGCATACTGCATATGGCTACACCTTC CASSLSGQHTAYGYTF
TRBJ2-1 TRBD1 TRBV9 few TGTGCCAGCAGCGTAGGGCTTGGACAGGGGGCATTCGATGAGCAGTTCTTC CASSVGLGQGAFDEQFF
TRBJ2-4 - TRBV7-6 - TGTGCCAGCAGCTTAGAACCTGAGGGCAAAAACATTCAGTACTTC CASSLEPEGKNIQYF
TRBJ2-7 - TRBV28 - TGTGCCAGCAGTGACGGACAGCCATACGAGCAGTACTTC CASSDGQPYEQYF
TRBJ2-3 TRBD2 TRBV18 - TGTGCCAGCTCACCACCGACTAGCGGGGGGCGTGGTACGCAGTATTTT CASSPPTSGGRGTQYF
TRBJ1-2 - TRBV6-5 - TGTGCCAGCAGACAGGGAAACTATGGCTACACCTTC CASRQGNYGYTF
TRBJ2-2 TRBD1 TRBV6-1 - TGTGCCAGCAGTGGGGCAGGGGGCTGCCGGGGAGCTGTTTTT CASSGAGGCRGAVF
TRBJ1-1 TRBD1 TRBV5-1 - TGCGCCAGCAGCACGGACAGGGGGCGCGGCACTGAAGCTTTCTTT CASSTDRGRGTEAFF
TRBJ2-7 - TRBV2 - TGTGCCAGCAAGGTAACAGCCAGCTCCTACGAGCAGTACTTC CASKVTASSYEQYF
TRBJ2-1 - TRBV5-1 - TGCGCCACTGCACATTCGAGGAGCAGCTACAATGAGCAGTTCTTC CATAHSRSSYNEQFF
TRBJ1-5 TRBD1 TRBV5-6 - TGTGCCAGCAGCTTGGGACCAGGGGGCGATCAGCCCCAGCATTTT CASSLGPGGDQPQHF
TRBJ1-1 - TRBV7-2 - TGTGCCAGCACCAGGGGAAGGGGGAACACTGAAGCTTTCTTT CASTRGRGNTEAFF
TRBJ1-5 - TRBV20-1 - TGCAGTGCTTGGACAGTTCAGCCCCAGCATTTT CSAWTVQPQHF
TRBJ1-2 - TRBV19 few TGTGCCAGTAGTATTGGGGGGACGAACTATGGCTACACCTTC CASSIGGTNYGYTF
TRBJ2-2 - TRBV18 - TGTGCCAGCTCACCACCGGGACACTTGAACACCGGGGAGCTGTTTTTT CASSPPGHLNTGELFF
TRBJ1-1 TRBD1 TRBV30 few TGTGCCTGGTCTCCCGGGACAGGGGGCACTGAAGCTTTCTTT CAWSPGTGGTEAFF
TRBJ2-5 TRBD1 TRBV6-1 few TGTGCCAGCAGCCCCGGGACAGTGGCAGCGGCCCAGTACTTC CASSPGTVAAAQYF
TRBJ1-2 - TRBV27 - TGTGCCAGCAGTTATTCAGACAGGCCCTATGGCTACACCTTC CASSYSDRPYGYTF
TRBJ1-4 - TRBV11-2 - TGTGCCAGCAGCTTAGGCAACTACAGGGAATGGAGTGAAAAACTGTTTTTT CASSLGNYREWSEKLFF
TRBJ2-7 - TRBV4-1 - TGCGCCAGCAGCCAAGAGGGGCTCGGCTCCTACGAGCAGTACTTC CASSQEGLGSYEQYF
TRBJ1-2 - TRBV19 - TGTGCCAGTAGTATTGGGGGGTTTAACTATGGCTACACCTTC CASSIGGFNYGYTF
TRBJ2-2 - TRBV28 - TGTGCCAGCAGTTCTCGGAACACCGGGGAGCTGTTTTTT CASSSRNTGELFF
TRBJ1-5 TRBD1 TRBV30 - TGTGCCTGGAGTGGGGGACAGAGCAATCAGCCCCAGCATTTT CAWSGGQSNQPQHF
TRBJ2-1 TRBD1 TRBV2 once TGTGCCAGCAGTGATGGACAGGGGGCTAGGGATGAGCAGTTCTTC CASSDGQGARDEQFF
TRBJ1-4 TRBD1 TRBV14 - TGTGCCAGCAGGCAGGGGGCAACTAATGAAAAACTGTTTTTT CASRQGATNEKLFF
TRBJ1-2 TRBD1 TRBV18 - TGTGCCAGCTCCCTGGACAGGAACGGCTACACCTTC CASSLDRNGYTF